This TCR beta chain emerged from a study of shared clonotypes between healthy human individuals. Per germline, CDR1 SEHNR and CDR2 FQNEAQ (reference sequence). The CDR3 length is 14 residues. Trimming took 5 bases from V and 7 from J; bases not matched to a gene: 8. Only CD45RO-negative cells positively selected for CCR7 counted as naive CD8 cells, so terminally differentiated effector memory CD45RA+ cells were excluded. Donors were healthy HIV-negative adults without recent acute infections or vaccinations. All of the donors resided in Nashville, Tennessee, and each was a Caucasian adult. Remarks on this clone: Antigen unknown.

Measured with immunoSEQ multiplex PCR; TCRdb has only the in-frame clones, and not every one. The sample carries around 620,000 clones, 85% to 95% recorded once. Whole-study findings and limits: On the whole, naive subsets had larger estimated richness than memory subsets had. Non-shared clonotypes displayed generation probabilities falling below those of clonotypes present in all four donors.

V gene TRBV7-9 combines with J gene TRBJ2-1, with 7 bases lining up with TRBD1. The material sequenced was naive CD8+ T cells sorted from blood. The receptor's source is a woman aged 25 to 45 in good health. The CDR3 sequence is CASSHRQGWNEQFF. The CDR3 DNA is TGTGCCAGCAGCCATCGACAGGGCTGGAATGAGCAGTTCTTC.